One sample yielded the 25 T cell receptor beta chains listed below, sequenced in a study of OX40 agonist ivuxolimab in advanced cancers. TCRdb's copy holds only in-frame clones and misses some; the assay was immunoSEQ multiplex PCR. The profile shows tens of thousands of clones, roughly 89% of them singletons. This specimen consisted of CD4+ or CD8+ T cells sorted from blood, obtained in a trial of the OX40 agonist ivuxolimab. The receptors were sampled from an adult with an advanced solid tumor such as melanoma, head and neck, liver or kidney cancer.

The chain joins TRBV7-9 to TRBJ1-4; 9 bases map to TRBD1. After removal of 4 bases from V and 8 bases from J, the junction contained 5 bases not matched to a gene. Looked up from germline, CDR1 is SEHNR and CDR2 is FQNEAQ (reference sequence). This CDR3 is 14 amino acids long. The CDR3 bases are TGTGCCAGCAGCTCGGACAGGGGTGACGAAAAACTGTTTTTT. Residues: CASSSDRGDEKLFF.

The rearrangement joins TRBV27 to TRBJ2-7, with D unresolved. The germline CDR1 and CDR2 sequences are MNHEY and SMNVEV (reference sequence). This CDR3 contains 14 residues. The V and J ends lost 3 bases and 3 bases respectively, with 12 bases between them. DNA for the CDR3: TGTGCCAGCAGTTTTGTCGGTGGGGTCTACGAGCAGTACTTC. It translates to CASSFVGGVYEQYF.

This clone was found once. The chain recombines TRBV5-6 with TRBJ2-6; D is ambiguous. Germline CDR1 is SGHDT and CDR2 is YYEEEE. The CDR3 spans 14 residues. Trimming left V 0 bases short and J 4 bases short, with 5 bases between. CDR3 in amino acids: CASSLGYGANVLTF. The CDR3 DNA reads TGTGCCAGCAGCTTGGGGTACGGGGCCAACGTCCTGACTTTC.

The chain employs TRBV28 and TRBJ1-2, with D possibly matching TRBD1 (5 bases). CDR3 length equals 14 residues. Germline V gives CDR1 MDHEN, CDR2 SYDVKM. V shed 5 bases and J shed 4 bases, with 14 bases lying between them. The CDR3 DNA is TGTGCCAGCAGTGCGGGACTGGGGGGCTATGGCTACACCTTC. Protein: CASSAGLGGYGYTF.

Details on this clone: An end of the junction does not agree with germline; a read error may underlie this. The V gene is TRBV13, the J gene TRBJ2-3, with D possibly being TRBD2 (6 bases). The length of the CDR3 is 13 residues. Per the germline V gene, CDR1 is PRHDT and CDR2 is FYEKMQ (reference sequence). This chain's CDR3 is CASSQREADTQYF. In DNA, the CDR3 is TGCGCCAGCAGCCAAAGGGAGGCAGATACGCAGTATTTT.

The V call is TRBV7-8, the J call TRBJ2-5, with D unresolved. Trimming stripped 2 bases from V and 2 bases from J, with 9 bases between. The germline gives CDR1 SGHVS, CDR2 FQNEAQ. The CDR3 runs 14 residues. This chain's CDR3 is CASSLRLGQETQYF. CDR3 DNA sequence: TGTGCCAGCAGCTTAAGGTTAGGTCAAGAGACCCAGTACTTC.

This clone was observed once. This rearrangement joins TRBV28 to TRBJ2-7; 10 bases align to TRBD1. Germline values: CDR1 MDHEN, CDR2 SYDVKM. The V segment lost 6 bases and the J segment 5 bases; nucleotides outside the gene matches: 4. The CDR3 runs 13 residues. The CDR3 DNA sequence: TGTGCCAGCAGAGACAGGGGGCTTGACGAGCAGTACTTC. Translating it yields CASRDRGLDEQYF.

The CDR3 DNA sequence: TGCAGCGTTGTGGGGACAGACGAGCAGTACTTC. As protein: CSVVGTDEQYF. The chain uses TRBV29-1 and TRBJ2-7; 7 bases line up with TRBD1. The trim removed 4 bases at V and 5 bases at J, leaving 2 bases unmatched. CDR1 SQVTM and CDR2 ANQGSEA come from the germline V gene. This CDR3 contains 11 residues.

The chain links TRBV28 to TRBJ1-4, with 9 bases identical to TRBD1. The trim removed 4 bases at V and 0 bases at J, leaving 9 bases unmatched. The germline CDR1 and CDR2 sequences are MDHEN and SYDVKM. The CDR3 extends over 18 amino acids. DNA of the CDR3: TGTGCCAGCAGTTCCCCGGGACAGGGTTTTGCAACTAATGAAAAACTGTTTTTT. Translation: CASSSPGQGFATNEKLFF.

The chain couples TRBV27 to TRBJ1-5; 7 nucleotides align to TRBD1. The CDR3 spans 13 residues. Per germline, CDR1 MNHEY and CDR2 SMNVEV (reference sequence). The junction had 2 bases not matched to a gene; V was cut back by 5 bases and J by 4 bases. In DNA form, the CDR3 reads TGTGCCAGCAGTCACAGGGGAAATCAGCCCCAGCATTTT. Translated: CASSHRGNQPQHF.

The chain joins TRBV6-6 to TRBJ2-7; D call uncertain. Germline values: CDR1 MNHNY, CDR2 SVGAGI (reference sequence). With 0 bases removed from V and 6 bases from J, the gap between germline ends came to 3 bases. The CDR3 spans 11 residues. CDR3 sequence reads: CASSYSSEQYF. CDR3 coding DNA: TGTGCCAGCAGTTACTCGTCCGAGCAGTACTTC.

This chain connects TRBV9 to TRBJ2-7, with 8 positions matching TRBD1. The germline V gene encodes CDR1 SGDLS and CDR2 YYNGEE. The CDR3 is 15 amino acids. After removal of 3 bases from V and 0 bases from J, the junction contained 5 bases not matched to a gene. CDR3 coding DNA: TGTGCCAGCAGCGATACAGGGGGAAGCTCCTACGAGCAGTACTTC. This sequence encodes CASSDTGGSSYEQYF.

The genes are TRBV19 and TRBJ1-5, with D perhaps TRBD1 (5 bases). Between the trimmed V and J ends, which lost 2 bases and 4 bases, there was a span of 15 bases. The length of the CDR3 is 16 residues. Germline V CDR1 and CDR2: LNHDA, SQIVND (reference sequence). DNA of the CDR3: TGTGCCAGTAGTATACGCCGGGACGGACCTAATCAGCCCCAGCATTTT. Its translation: CASSIRRDGPNQPQHF.

The chain is built from TRBV6-6 and TRBJ2-1, with 7 bases aligning to TRBD2. CDR1 is MNHNY and CDR2 is SVGAGI in the germline V gene (reference sequence). After removal of 6 bases from V and 4 bases from J, the junction contained 6 bases not matched to a gene. CDR3 length: 14 residues. CDR3: CASSFGLGYNEQFF. In DNA, the CDR3 is TGTGCCAGCAGCTTCGGACTAGGGTACAATGAGCAGTTCTTC.

This chain connects TRBV5-5 to TRBJ2-7; 7 bases agree with TRBD2. In germline, CDR1 is SGHKS, CDR2 YYEKEE (reference sequence). CDR3 length: 15 residues. With 0 bases clipped from V and 7 bases from J, the junction kept 10 bases outside the gene matches. The chain's CDR3 is CASSLVPGPGGEQYF. For the CDR3, the DNA is TGTGCCAGCAGCTTGGTCCCCGGACCCGGGGGGGAGCAGTACTTC.

The chain couples TRBV5-3 to TRBJ1-4; D may be TRBD1 (5 bases). TRBV5-3 is an ORF, with its function uncertain. V lost 0 bases and J lost 0, with 12 bases in between. The CDR3 has 17 residues. CDR3 residues: CARSLAGGPTTNEKLFF. CDR3 DNA sequence: TGTGCCAGAAGCTTGGCGGGGGGTCCTACAACTAATGAAAAACTGTTTTTT.

The genes are TRBV30 and TRBJ1-2; maybe TRBD1 (6 bases). Germline loops: CDR1 GTSNPN, CDR2 SVGIG (reference sequence). V was cut by 5 bases and J by 3 bases, with 22 bases left in between. This CDR3 spans 16 amino acids. For the CDR3, the DNA is TGTGCCTGGGAGGGACACACTCTTAACGTAGACTATGGCTACACCTTC. Its translation: CAWEGHTLNVDYGYTF.

The chain joins TRBV7-8 to TRBJ2-1, with D possibly TRBD1 on 5 matching bases. The CDR3 contains 16 residues. The germline gives CDR1 SGHVS, CDR2 FQNEAQ. Trimming shortened V by 5 bases and J by 5 bases, and 19 bases separated the two germline ends. As DNA, the CDR3 is TGTGCCAGCAGCGCCAGACAGAGCCGGCCTGACAATGAGCAGTTCTTC. Its translation: CASSARQSRPDNEQFF.

The chain couples TRBV28 to TRBJ1-5; maybe TRBD1 (6 bases). Trimming shortened V by 8 bases and J by 3 bases, and 20 bases separated the two germline ends. This CDR3 has 16 residues. Germline CDR1 MDHEN, CDR2 SYDVKM. Here the CDR3 DNA reads TGTGCCAGCGCGATTCCCGCGGGGGGCCTCAATCAGCCCCAGCATTTT. The encoded protein is CASAIPAGGLNQPQHF.

CDR3 amino acids: CASSYPGPLYNEQFF. The CDR3 DNA reads as TGTGCCAGCAGTTACCCGGGACCCCTGTACAATGAGCAGTTCTTC. The J gene is TRBJ2-1, the V gene TRBV6-6; D is tentatively TRBD1 or TRBD2 (5 bases each). Germline CDR1 MNHNY, CDR2 SVGAGI (reference sequence). V lost 2 bases and J lost 4, with 12 bases in between. The CDR3 loop spans 15 amino acids.

The CDR3 DNA reads TGTGCCAGCAGTGAACGGGGAATCTACGAGCAGTACTTC. Translating it yields CASSERGIYEQYF. This chain joins TRBV2 and TRBJ2-7; perhaps TRBD2 as D (5 bases). Trimming shortened V by 2 bases and J by 3 bases, and 8 bases separated the two germline ends. CDR1 is SNHLY, CDR2 FYNNEI, per germline. The CDR3 runs to 13 residues.

This clone was observed a single time. The CDR3, as DNA: TGTGCCAGCAGCCTCTTACTAGCGGGGGGGAACAATGAGCAGTTCTTC. Its translation is CASSLLLAGGNNEQFF. This rearrangement joins TRBV7-3 to TRBJ2-1; TRBD2 agrees at 13 bases. Trimming at V came to 5 bases and at J to 5 bases, leaving 6 bases not matched to a gene. CDR1 and CDR2 from the germline V gene are SGHTA and FQGTGA. This CDR3 spans 16 amino acids.

The V call is TRBV6-5, the J call TRBJ2-7; D possibly corresponds to TRBD2 (5 bases). Trimming removed 5 bases from V and 0 bases from J, with 5 bases in between. In germline, CDR1 is MNHEY, CDR2 SVGAGI. The CDR3 totals 12 residues. The CDR3 is CASSDYSYEQYF. For the CDR3, the DNA is TGTGCCAGCAGTGACTACTCCTACGAGCAGTACTTC.

The chain recombines TRBV6-5 with TRBJ2-2; D remains ambiguous. This CDR3 has 13 residues. Per germline, CDR1 MNHEY and CDR2 SVGAGI. V dropped 5 bases and J dropped 3 bases, with 7 bases sitting between them. The CDR3 DNA is TGTGCCAGCAGTGAAGCTGACACCGGGGAGCTGTTTTTT. Residues: CASSEADTGELFF.

The V and J genes are TRBV7-6 and TRBJ2-1, with D possibly being TRBD1 (6 bases). The CDR3 has 12 amino acids. The V end was cut by 5 bases, the J end by 10 bases, with 12 bases between. Germline-derived CDR1 and CDR2 are SGHVS and FNYEAQ. CDR3 nucleotides: TGTGCCAGCAGCACACAGGGTCAGGAGCAGTTCTTC. Protein product: CASSTQGQEQFF.